This entry describes one TCR beta chain. Its target is not known. Germline CDR1 reads SGHRS; CDR2 reads YFSETQ. The CDR3 covers 14 residues. The V end was cut by 0 bases, the J end by 7 bases, with 11 bases between. This entry is derived from a study of T cells in Graves' hyperthyroidism and ophthalmopathy. RNA transcripts gave rise to amplified TCR beta CDR3 regions. TCR CDR3 underwent first-round RT-PCR with the HTBI primer set. TCRdb re-called the multiplex PCR reads through MiXCR, storing one row per CDR3 protein. The table includes roughly 580,000 distinct CDR3 sequences, 11% to 15% detected once. Study-wide results and caveats: Onset of ophthalmopathy came a median roughly 6.4 months after the model predicted it.

Patients were excluded because of uncontrolled infection, other autoimmune disease, pregnancy or lactation. The source is a woman aged 25 to 39 with Graves' hyperthyroidism that later progressed to Graves' ophthalmopathy. The V and J genes are TRBV5-1 and TRBJ1-5, with no clear D. Sequences were obtained from blood. The CDR3 loop reads CASSLAGVGQPQHF. DNA for the CDR3: TGCGCCAGCAGCTTGGCGGGTGTAGGGCAGCCCCAGCATTTT.